Sequencing of this T cell receptor (beta chain) was carried out in a study of OX40 agonist ivuxolimab in advanced cancers. Study background: Patients in dose escalation had liver, melanoma, kidney or head and neck cancers. Earlier treatment with anti-PD-1, anti-PD-L1 or anti-CTLA-4 was permitted, and over 35% had received some. In three patients, partial responses were observed, one with hepatocellular carcinoma and two with cutaneous melanoma.

Only in-frame clones appear in the TCRdb table, and some are missing; sequencing was by immunoSEQ multiplex PCR. Among over 55,000 clones listed, 85% to 90% were seen once. Source: CD4+ or CD8+ T cells sorted from blood, taken in a trial of the OX40 agonist ivuxolimab. The source is an adult with an advanced solid tumor such as melanoma, head and neck, liver or kidney cancer.

CDR3 in DNA: TGTGCCTGGAGTGCACCCCCGGGAGGGGTCTATGGCTACACCTTC. Its protein product is CAWSAPPGGVYGYTF. V gene TRBV30 combines with J gene TRBJ1-2; maybe TRBD1 (5 bases). This CDR3 contains 15 residues. The V gene's germline CDR1 is GTSNPN and CDR2 SVGIG (reference sequence). The V end lost 1 base, the J end lost 4 bases, and 16 bases lay between the germline ends.